The 25 T cell receptor beta chains reported below all come from one sample, sequenced in a study of immune evolution from preneoplasia to lung adenocarcinoma. Produced via immunoSEQ multiplex PCR; TCRdb's table is partial and in-frame only. The sample yields approximately 1,500 clones, 79% seen once. Sequencing used FFPE atypical adenomatous hyperplasia tissue from the lung. Regarding subset: atypical adenomatous hyperplasia (AAH), lung preneoplasia. The receptor set was obtained from a person between 65 and 79 years old with lung adenocarcinoma.

The genes are TRBV5-1 and TRBJ2-5; D is perhaps TRBD2 (6 bases). Trimming shortened V by 2 bases and J by 5 bases, and 19 bases separated the two germline ends. This CDR3 region has 16 residues. The germline V gene encodes CDR1 SGHRS and CDR2 YFSETQ. This CDR3 is CASSFGPGDGGETQYF. The CDR3 DNA is TGCGCCAGCAGCTTTGGGCCGGGAGATGGGGGGGAGACCCAGTACTTC.

The gene calls are TRBV5-1 and TRBJ2-3, with D tentatively TRBD1 (5 bases). Germline assignment: CDR1 SGHRS and CDR2 YFSETQ. Deletions cut 3 bases from V and 2 bases from J, with 13 bases between. The CDR3 totals 15 residues. The CDR3 sequence: CASSSRQTVTDTQYF. In DNA, the CDR3 is TGCGCCAGCAGCTCGAGACAGACTGTCACAGATACGCAGTATTTT.

The chain combines TRBV9 with TRBJ2-5, with no clear D. Trimming removed 0 bases from V and 4 bases from J, with 13 bases in between. The CDR3 contains 15 residues. Germline V gene data show CDR1 as SGDLS and CDR2 as YYNGEE. The CDR3 loop reads CASSVDGRYGETQYF. The CDR3 DNA reads as TGTGCCAGCAGCGTAGATGGACGATACGGAGAGACCCAGTACTTC.

The genes are TRBV18 and TRBJ2-1; the match to TRBD2 covers 14 bases. The CDR3 sequence is 15 residues long. V gave up 3 bases and J gave up 10 bases; unmatched junction bases: 5. Germline CDR1 and CDR2: KGHSH and LQKENI. The CDR3 DNA follows: TGTGCCAGCTCACCGGGACTAGCGGGAGTTAGCGAGCAGTTCTTC. Residues: CASSPGLAGVSEQFF.

This clone was seen only a few times. The rearrangement uses TRBV6-1 and TRBJ2-6; TRBD1 might be the D (6 bases). Germline CDR1 is MNHNS and CDR2 is SASEGT. The CDR3 length is 16 residues. V dropped 4 bases and J dropped 1 base, with 11 bases sitting between them. This CDR3 reads CASSGRGGSGANVLTF. Here the CDR3 DNA reads TGTGCCAGCAGTGGTAGAGGGGGATCTGGGGCCAACGTCCTGACTTTC.

The chain recombines TRBV28 with TRBJ2-3; no firm D call. The CDR3 contains 13 residues. Germline assignment: CDR1 MDHEN and CDR2 SYDVKM. The V end lost 4 bases, the J end lost 10 bases, and 15 bases lay between the germline ends. The CDR3 spells CASSSAAAGPQYF. The CDR3 bases are TGTGCCAGCAGTTCGGCGGCAGCTGGTCCGCAGTATTTT.

This clone occurred a few times. V gene TRBV12-5 combines with J gene TRBJ2-3; D might be TRBD2 (5 bases). The CDR3 spans 14 residues. Trimming took 1 base from V and 5 from J, leaving 10 bases between them. CDR1 LGHNT and CDR2 FRNRAP come from the germline V gene. CDR3 in amino acids: CASGLGLALDTQYF. The CDR3 region has the DNA TGTGCTAGTGGTTTGGGGCTAGCACTAGATACGCAGTATTTT. The full variable domain, completed using reference TRBV12-5 and TRBJ2-3, is DARVTQTPRHKVTEMGQEVTMRCQPILGHNTVFWYRQTMMQGLELLAYFRNRAPLDDSGMPKDRFSAEMPDATLATLKIQPSEPRDSAVYFCASGLGLALDTQYFGPGTRLTVL.

The rearrangement joins TRBV28 to TRBJ1-6; unclear D gene. V was cut by 2 bases and J by 5 bases, with 7 bases left in between. CDR3 length: 14 residues. Germline V gives CDR1 MDHEN, CDR2 SYDVKM. The CDR3 reads CASSLDLDNSPLHF. Written as DNA, the CDR3 is TGTGCCAGCAGTTTAGACCTGGATAATTCACCCCTCCACTTT.

V usage is TRBV20-1 and J usage is TRBJ2-5, with D unclear. Between the trimmed V and J ends, which lost 7 bases and 5 bases, there was a span of 5 bases. Germline V lookup: CDR1 DFQATT, CDR2 SNEGSKA (reference sequence). This CDR3 is built from 9 residues. The CDR3 DNA sequence: TGCAGTGGTGGGGAGACCCAGTACTTC. Residues: CSGGETQYF.

The CDR3 region is CASSLVGNETQYF. The CDR3 region has the DNA TGTGCCAGCAGCTTGGTGGGAAACGAGACCCAGTACTTC. The V call is TRBV5-4, the J call TRBJ2-5; no clear D. V was cut by 0 bases and J by 5 bases, with 8 bases left in between. CDR1 is SGHNT and CDR2 is YYREEE in the germline V gene (reference sequence). The CDR3 sequence is 13 residues long.

This clone was picked up a small number of times. The chain links TRBV30 to TRBJ2-1; D is unclear. This CDR3 has 12 amino acids. CDR1 is GTSNPN, CDR2 SVGIG, per germline (reference sequence). V lost 3 bases, J lost 8 bases, and 11 bases lay in between. The CDR3 region is CAWSPFNHEQFF. Here the CDR3 DNA reads TGTGCCTGGAGCCCCTTTAACCATGAGCAGTTCTTC.

The table lists this clone with a few counts. The chain joins TRBV18 to TRBJ1-1; a possible D gene is TRBD1 (5 bases). The ends were cut back, 2 bases at V and 1 base at J, with 5 bases in the middle. The CDR3 is 13 residues long. Germline V gene data show CDR1 as KGHSH and CDR2 as LQKENI. CDR3 amino acids: CASSPTGNTEAFF. The CDR3 bases are TGTGCCAGCTCACCAACAGGGAACACTGAAGCTTTCTTT.

The J gene is TRBJ2-7, the V gene TRBV9; D might be TRBD2 (7 bases). Trimming pared 4 bases from V and 1 base from J, leaving 12 bases between. CDR3 length: 14 residues. The germline CDR1 and CDR2 sequences are SGDLS and YYNGEE. The CDR3 nucleotides are TGTGCCAGCAGCCGGGGAGGGGGGTCCTACGAGCAGTACTTC. This translates into CASSRGGGSYEQYF.

The chain employs TRBV5-1 and TRBJ2-1; 7 bases map to TRBD1. J was trimmed by 3 bases and V by 4 bases; bases with no gene match: 10. The CDR3 spans 16 residues. Germline V lookup: CDR1 SGHRS, CDR2 YFSETQ. The CDR3 region has the DNA TGCGCCAGCAGCCCCGACAGGGAAGAGAACTACAATGAGCAGTTCTTC. Protein sequence: CASSPDREENYNEQFF.

V and J are TRBV5-6 and TRBJ2-1; 8 positions agree with TRBD2. Trimming cost V 1 base and J 6 bases; bases outside gene matches: 9. The CDR3 consists of 16 residues. Germline CDR1 and CDR2: SGHDT and YYEEEE. The CDR3 nucleotides read TGTGCCAGCAGCTTGAAGCCGGGAGGGGTTCGCAATGAGCAGTTCTTC. This sequence encodes CASSLKPGGVRNEQFF.

The rearrangement joins TRBV7-2 to TRBJ2-7; D is undetermined. Trimming pared 2 bases from V and 1 base from J, leaving 12 bases between. This CDR3 is 15 amino acids long. The V gene's germline CDR1 is SGHTA and CDR2 FQGNSA. The CDR3 spells CASSLRSVGSYEQYF. The DNA of the CDR3 is TGTGCCAGCAGCTTACGATCGGTAGGGTCCTACGAGCAGTACTTC.

The rearrangement joins TRBV15 to TRBJ2-1; perhaps TRBD2 as D (6 bases). Trimming cost V 3 bases and J 1 base, with 10 bases left between them. Per the germline V gene, CDR1 is LNHNV and CDR2 is YYDKDF (reference sequence). CDR3 length: 15 amino acids. The CDR3 DNA follows: TGTGCCACCAGCAGGTCTAGCGATTCCTACAATGAGCAGTTCTTC. Translating it yields CATSRSSDSYNEQFF. Complete variable domain (other parts from reference TRBV15 and TRBJ2-1): DAMVIQNPRYQVTQFGKPVTLSCSQTLNHNVMYWYQQKSSQAPKLLFHYYDKDFNNEADTPDNFQSRRPNTSFCFLDIRSPGLGDTAMYLCATSRSSDSYNEQFFGPGTRLTVL.

This chain uses TRBV20-1 with TRBJ1-2, with D unclear. Germline V gene data show CDR1 as DFQATT and CDR2 as SNEGSKA (reference sequence). The CDR3 totals 11 residues. The V end lost 3 bases, the J end lost 1 base, and 3 bases lay between the germline ends. The CDR3 DNA follows: TGCAGTGCTAGCATTAACTATGGCTACACCTTC. It codes for CSASINYGYTF.

The chain combines TRBV7-9 with TRBJ2-2; D unresolved. V was shortened by 5 bases and J by 6 bases, with 10 bases between the two germline ends. Germline loops: CDR1 SEHNR, CDR2 FQNEAQ (reference sequence). The CDR3 runs 13 residues. In nucleotides, the CDR3 is TGTGCCAGCAGCCCCAACAGCGCCGGGGAGCTGTTTTTT. Its translation: CASSPNSAGELFF.

The chain joins TRBV30 to TRBJ2-2, with D unclear. Trimming shortened V by 3 bases and J by 5 bases, and 1 base separated the two germline ends. The CDR3 contains 10 residues. CDR1 is GTSNPN, CDR2 SVGIG, per germline (reference sequence). CDR3 sequence: CAWRTGELFF. DNA of the CDR3: TGTGCCTGGAGGACCGGGGAGCTGTTTTTT.

Only one count was recorded for this clone. This chain connects TRBV6-1 to TRBJ1-6; 10 nucleotides agree with TRBD1. V lost 4 bases, J lost 1 base, and 10 bases stayed unmatched. Germline V gives CDR1 MNHNS, CDR2 SASEGT. This CDR3 comprises 19 residues. CDR3 loop: CASSGQGALLGSYNSPLHF. CDR3 DNA: TGTGCCAGCAGTGGACAGGGGGCCCTCCTGGGATCCTATAATTCACCCCTCCACTTT.

The rearrangement joins TRBV25-1 to TRBJ2-7; TRBD1 matches at 9 bases. After removal of 5 bases from V and 7 bases from J, the junction contained 9 bases not matched to a gene. Germline values: CDR1 MGHDK, CDR2 SYGVNS. The CDR3 runs to 14 residues. CDR3 protein: CASSPGQGMGEQYF. In nucleotides, the CDR3 is TGTGCCAGCAGTCCGGGACAGGGAATGGGGGAGCAGTACTTC.

The rearrangement joins TRBV19 to TRBJ2-5; D may be TRBD1 (5 bases). This CDR3 region has 13 residues. Germline CDR1 is LNHDA and CDR2 is SQIVND (reference sequence). V dropped 5 bases and J dropped 2 bases, with 9 bases sitting between them. The CDR3, as DNA: TGTGCCAGTAGTTGGGGCAGGCAAGAGACCCAGTACTTC. Its translation: CASSWGRQETQYF.

The V and J genes are TRBV7-2 and TRBJ2-7, with 10 positions matching TRBD2. The CDR3 runs 15 residues. Germline loops: CDR1 SGHTA, CDR2 FQGNSA. After removal of 0 bases from V and 6 bases from J, the junction contained 5 bases not matched to a gene. The CDR3: CASSLALAGAGEQYF. The CDR3 DNA reads TGTGCCAGCAGCTTAGCCCTAGCGGGGGCGGGCGAGCAGTACTTC.

This clone was recorded only once. This chain's CDR3 is CASGLLGNYNEQFF. In DNA, the CDR3 is TGCGCCAGCGGACTCCTAGGGAATTACAATGAGCAGTTCTTC. The chain couples TRBV5-1 to TRBJ2-1; TRBD2 is a possible D gene (5 bases). Trimming pared 7 bases from V and 4 bases from J, leaving 15 bases between. Germline CDR1 is SGHRS and CDR2 is YFSETQ. CDR3 length: 14 residues.